Shown below are 2 T cell receptor beta chains from a single sample sequenced in a study of cytomegalovirus exposure and HLA in healthy donors. Both 60 Vbeta primers and 13 Jbeta primers went into the PCR. TCRdb keeps only in-frame clones here, not all; method: immunoSEQ multiplex PCR. The sample lists 200,000 to 250,000 clones, approximately 80% occurring once. The sequenced material came from PBMCs. Receptors originate from a man aged 30 to 45 in good health and CMV-seronegative.

The chain is built from TRBV19 and TRBJ1-2, with 9 bases aligning to TRBD1. The CDR3 extends over 13 amino acids. Germline trimming cut 3 bases from V and 6 bases from J; bases unmatched to any gene: 2. Per the germline V gene, CDR1 is LNHDA and CDR2 is SQIVND (reference sequence). The CDR3 DNA follows: TGTGCCAGTAGTATCGGGACAGGGAATGGCTACACCTTC. Its protein product is CASSIGTGNGYTF. Together with reference TRBV19 and TRBJ1-2, the CDR3 gives the full variable domain: DGGITQSPKYLFRKEGQNVTLSCEQNLNHDAMYWYRQDPGQGLRLIYYSQIVNDFQKGDIAEGYSVSREKKESFPLTVTSAQKNPTAFYLCASSIGTGNGYTFGSGTRLTVV.

J is TRBJ2-7 and V is TRBV6-6; 7 nucleotides agree with TRBD1. This CDR3 has 15 amino acids. In germline, CDR1 is MNHNY, CDR2 SVGAGI (reference sequence). V was clipped by 6 bases and J by 5 bases; unmatched bases: 13. Here the CDR3 reads CASSLTGNAGHEQYF. The CDR3, as DNA: TGTGCCAGCAGCCTGACAGGGAACGCTGGCCACGAGCAGTACTTC.